This T cell receptor (beta chain) was identified in a study of radiation and T cells in renal cell carcinoma. Looking at the study overall: Nephrectomy followed 15 Gy stereotactic body radiation by 4 weeks. Study-level findings and limits: No pretreatment tumor biopsies were available for baseline clonotypes.

The time point is: baseline pretreatment blood. Treatment specified: 15 Gy SBRT to primary tumor, nephrectomy 4 weeks later. Radiation-treated patients gave blood at baseline, week 2 and week 4. This table comes from immunoSEQ multiplex PCR, and its TCRdb copy is limited to in-frame clones, with some not included. The table has roughly 130,000 clones, 70% to 90% seen once. This clone was seen once. Its antigen is unidentified. CDR3 size: 13 residues. The trim removed 7 bases at V and 4 bases at J, leaving 5 bases unmatched. Germline assignment: CDR1 SGHRS and CDR2 YFSETQ. This TCR was sampled from a woman aged 45-59 years with renal cell carcinoma. This chain links TRBV5-1 with TRBJ2-7, with TRBD1 matching 10 bases. The specimen was blood, collected from a patient whose treatment included radiotherapy and nephrectomy. The CDR3 nucleotides read TGCGCCAGCTACGACAGGGGGCCATACGAGCAGTACTTC. This translates into CASYDRGPYEQYF.